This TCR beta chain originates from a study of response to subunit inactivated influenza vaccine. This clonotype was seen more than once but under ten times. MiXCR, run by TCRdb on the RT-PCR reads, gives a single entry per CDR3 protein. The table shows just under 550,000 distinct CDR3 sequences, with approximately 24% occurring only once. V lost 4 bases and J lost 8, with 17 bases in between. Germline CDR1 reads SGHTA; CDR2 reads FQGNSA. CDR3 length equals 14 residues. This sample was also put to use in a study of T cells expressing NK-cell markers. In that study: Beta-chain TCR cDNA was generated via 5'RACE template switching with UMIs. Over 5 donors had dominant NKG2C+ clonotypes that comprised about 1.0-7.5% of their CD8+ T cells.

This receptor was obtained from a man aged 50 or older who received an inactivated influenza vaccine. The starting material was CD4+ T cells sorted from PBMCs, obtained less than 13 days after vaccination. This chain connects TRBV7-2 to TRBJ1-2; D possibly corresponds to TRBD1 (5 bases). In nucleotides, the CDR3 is TGTGCCAGCAGCTCTACAACGGGGGTTGGAGGCTACACCTTC. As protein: CASSSTTGVGGYTF.